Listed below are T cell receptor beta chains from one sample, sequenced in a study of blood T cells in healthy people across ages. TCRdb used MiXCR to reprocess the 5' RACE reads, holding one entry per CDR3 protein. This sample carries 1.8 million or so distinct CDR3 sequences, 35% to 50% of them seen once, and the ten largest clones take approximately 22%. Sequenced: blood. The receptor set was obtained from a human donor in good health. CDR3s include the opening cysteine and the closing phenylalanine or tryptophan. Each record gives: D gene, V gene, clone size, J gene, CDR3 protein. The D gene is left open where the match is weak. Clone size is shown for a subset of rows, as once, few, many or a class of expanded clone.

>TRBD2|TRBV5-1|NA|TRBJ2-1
CASMMGTMDNEQFF
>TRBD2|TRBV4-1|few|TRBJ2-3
CASSQVTSGVTDTQYF
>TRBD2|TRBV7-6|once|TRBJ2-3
CTSSSGLAGGRTQYF
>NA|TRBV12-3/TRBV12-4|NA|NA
CASSLAHGYYEQYF
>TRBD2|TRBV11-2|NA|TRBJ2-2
CASSYSGGNTGELFF
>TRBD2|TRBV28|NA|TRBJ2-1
CASSLWGSGGLGAYNEQFF
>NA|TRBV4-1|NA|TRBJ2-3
CASSQVGRGAPTDTQYF
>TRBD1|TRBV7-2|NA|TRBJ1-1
CASSLQGAIHTEAFF
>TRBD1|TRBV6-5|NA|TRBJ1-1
CASIPSPRQGNTEAFF
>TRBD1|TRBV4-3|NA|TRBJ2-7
CASSVEGTGTEISYEQYF
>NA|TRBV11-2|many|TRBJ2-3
CASSLVRADTQYF
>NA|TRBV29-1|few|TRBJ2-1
CSVEGDSRGNEQFF
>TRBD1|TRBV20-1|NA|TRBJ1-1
CSARKEGANTEAFF
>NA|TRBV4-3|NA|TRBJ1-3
CASSQDTRSGNTIYF
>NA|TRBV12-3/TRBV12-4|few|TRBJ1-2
CASSLGIVGGYTF
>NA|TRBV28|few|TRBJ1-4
CASSLVGHSTNEKLFF
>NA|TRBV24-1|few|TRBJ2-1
CATSDLWTEQFF
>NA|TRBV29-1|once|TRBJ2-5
CSVVPPVGQETQYF
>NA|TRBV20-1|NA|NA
CSGGLASDNEQYF
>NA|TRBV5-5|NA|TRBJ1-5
CASSPTAYNQPQHF
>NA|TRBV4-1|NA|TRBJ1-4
CASSQLYREAEKLFF
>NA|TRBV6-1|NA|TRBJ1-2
CASRTGGGLNYGYTF
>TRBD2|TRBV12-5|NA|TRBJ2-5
CASGLNIRSGGAETQYF
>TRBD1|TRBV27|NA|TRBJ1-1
CASSHDRVATEAFF
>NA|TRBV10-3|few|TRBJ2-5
CAISDKGAGETQYF
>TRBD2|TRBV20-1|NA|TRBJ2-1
CSARDYKSSYNEQFF
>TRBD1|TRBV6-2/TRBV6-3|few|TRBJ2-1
CASTDRGRRNEQFF
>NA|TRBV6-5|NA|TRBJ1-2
CASSSTGGDPYGYTF
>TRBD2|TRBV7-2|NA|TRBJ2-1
CASSLIAGEGNEQFF
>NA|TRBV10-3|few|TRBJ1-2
CAISEVGVRGYTF
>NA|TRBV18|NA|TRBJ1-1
CASSLREGDTEAFF
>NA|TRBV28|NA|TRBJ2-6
CASSLPGSSGANVLTF
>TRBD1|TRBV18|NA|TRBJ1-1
CASSRQGLSAEAFF
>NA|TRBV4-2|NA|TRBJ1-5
CASSQDMGEGNQPQHF
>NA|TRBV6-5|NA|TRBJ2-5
CASSYSQGRGQETQYF
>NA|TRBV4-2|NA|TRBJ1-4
CASSTITGGDEKLFF
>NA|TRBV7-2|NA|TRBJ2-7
CASSARDAHVLEQYF
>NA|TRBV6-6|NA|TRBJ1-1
CASSYSQGGWTEAFF
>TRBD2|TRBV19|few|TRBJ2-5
CASTQRDDEETQYF
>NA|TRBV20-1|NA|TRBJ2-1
CSAPTGPYNEQFF
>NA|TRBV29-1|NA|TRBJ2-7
CSVEAGGIGVEQYF
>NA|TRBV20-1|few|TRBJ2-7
CSAITGYSYEQYF
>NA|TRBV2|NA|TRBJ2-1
CASSEAEGYYNEQFF
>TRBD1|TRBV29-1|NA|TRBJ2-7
CSVRAPGQGTSYEQYF
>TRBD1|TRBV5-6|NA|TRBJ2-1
CASSFRVYTGQGSYNEQFF
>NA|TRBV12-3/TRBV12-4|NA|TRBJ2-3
CASSLTWGHEKLYF
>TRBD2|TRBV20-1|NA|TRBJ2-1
CSASEGTSGANEQFF
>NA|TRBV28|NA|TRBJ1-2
CASSFSSDRSDGYTF
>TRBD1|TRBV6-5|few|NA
CASSYQGQWDEQYF
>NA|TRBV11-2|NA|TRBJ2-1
CASSGSGTNYNEQFF
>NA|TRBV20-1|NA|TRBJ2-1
CRARAMNEQFF
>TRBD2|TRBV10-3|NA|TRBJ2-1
CAISEESGGANEQFF
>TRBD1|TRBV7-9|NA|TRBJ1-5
CASSLGRTGGDSNQPQHF
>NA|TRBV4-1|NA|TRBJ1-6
CASSQFPGVNSPLHF
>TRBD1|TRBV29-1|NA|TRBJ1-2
CSVRDRGSYTF